Below are 18 T cell receptor beta chains sequenced from a single sample in a study of T-cell memory formation after mild COVID-19. A single record per CDR3 protein comes from TCRdb applying MiXCR to the 5' RACE reads. This table has 250,000 to 300,000 distinct CDR3 sequences, about 17% appearing once. The sequencing sample was made of PBMCs or a T cell subset sorted from them (not recorded which). Every receptor here comes from a man between 18 and 35 years old who had mild COVID-19 (a few samples of this study predate the infection). Cell type and time point are not known.

The J gene is TRBJ2-1, the V gene TRBV5-1; the D is unclear. Germline V gene sequence: CDR1 SGHRS, CDR2 YFSETQ. V was cut by 4 bases and J by 2 bases, with 13 bases left in between. The CDR3 length is 15 residues. The CDR3 region is CASSLGSRTYNEQFF. DNA of the CDR3: TGCGCCAGCAGCCTCGGGTCAAGAACCTACAATGAGCAGTTCTTC. Full variable domain (outside the CDR3, taken from reference TRBV5-1 and TRBJ2-1): KAGVTQTPRYLIKTRGQQVTLSCSPISGHRSVSWYQQTPGQGLQFLFEYFSETQRNKGNFPGRFSGRQFSNSRSEMNVSTLELGDSALYLCASSLGSRTYNEQFFGPGTRLTVL.

This clonotype occurred a few times. The chain's CDR3 is CASSSTTGNEQFF. CDR3 coding DNA: TGTGCCAGCAGTTCCACGACTGGGAATGAGCAGTTCTTC. The rearrangement joins TRBV27 to TRBJ2-1; D is undetermined. CDR1 is MNHEY and CDR2 is SMNVEV in the germline V gene (reference sequence). This CDR3 has 13 residues. V lost 4 bases, J lost 7 bases, and 11 bases lay in between.

This clonotype has only a few counts. The V call is TRBV20-1, the J call TRBJ2-1, with a weak D call TRBD2 (6 bases). V was shortened by 0 bases and J by 8 bases, with 14 bases between the two germline ends. The CDR3 covers 14 residues. The germline gives CDR1 DFQATT, CDR2 SNEGSKA (reference sequence). In nucleotides, the CDR3 is TGCAGTGCTAGAGATAGTCGGGGAGGCGATGAGCAGTTCTTC. Its translation is CSARDSRGGDEQFF.

The gene calls are TRBV3-1 and TRBJ2-3; TRBD2 matches at 9 bases. CDR3 length: 16 residues. CDR1 is LGHDT and CDR2 is YNNKEL in the germline V gene (reference sequence). Losses at the gene ends were 5 bases for V and 8 bases for J; bases not matched to a gene: 14. The CDR3 DNA is TGTGCCAGCAGCTCCTCGACTAGCGGCGACCGAGGTACGCAGTATTTT. It translates to CASSSSTSGDRGTQYF.

In regard to this clonotype: Given a much more abundant clone one base away, this may be a read error. The chain combines TRBV12-3 or TRBV12-4 with TRBJ2-1; D is unclear. The length of the CDR3 is 17 residues. V was cut by 7 bases and J by 6 bases, with 25 bases left in between. The CDR3 nucleotides read TGTGCCAGCACCAACGGACGCAGGAGTTCGATTCGCAATGAGCAGTTCTTC. Amino acid sequence: CASTNGRRSSIRNEQFF.

This clonotype has just a few counts. The rearrangement links TRBV4-1 to TRBJ2-7; 7 bases fit TRBD2. V shed 4 bases and J 2 bases; nucleotides not matched to a gene: 8. The germline gives CDR1 MGHRA, CDR2 YSYEKL. The CDR3 consists of 15 residues. CDR3 sequence reads: CASSRTSGAAYEQYF. DNA for the CDR3: TGCGCCAGCAGCCGGACCAGCGGGGCGGCCTACGAGCAGTACTTC.

In this sample, this clonotype turned up once. DNA for the CDR3: TGTGCCAGCAGTTACTCGGGTTACCCTGGAAACACCATATATTTT. As protein: CASSYSGYPGNTIYF. The V call is TRBV6-5, the J call TRBJ1-3; D remains unclear. The V end was cut by 0 bases, the J end by 2 bases, with 8 bases between. The germline CDR1 and CDR2 sequences are MNHEY and SVGAGI. The CDR3 totals 15 residues.

In this sample, this clonotype turned up many times. CDR3 in amino acids: CASSVGGYNSYNEQFF. The DNA of the CDR3 is TGCGCCAGCAGTGTAGGGGGGTACAACTCCTACAATGAGCAGTTCTTC. The chain links TRBV5-1 to TRBJ2-1; D is possibly TRBD1 or TRBD2 (6 bases each). Germline-derived CDR1 and CDR2 are SGHRS and YFSETQ. Between the trimmed V and J ends, which lost 5 bases and 0 bases, there was a span of 15 bases. The CDR3 is 16 amino acids.

The rearrangement uses TRBV5-1 and TRBJ2-2, with TRBD1 as a possible D gene (6 bases). Germline V gene sequence: CDR1 SGHRS, CDR2 YFSETQ. CDR3 length equals 15 residues. V lost 2 bases and J lost 2, with 10 bases in between. Here the CDR3 DNA reads TGCGCCAGCAGCTTCTGGACAGATAACACCGGGGAGCTGTTTTTT. Amino acid sequence: CASSFWTDNTGELFF.

The chain is built from TRBV7-8 and TRBJ1-1, with TRBD1 as a possible D gene (5 bases). V was shortened by 1 base and J by 7 bases, with 13 bases between the two germline ends. Germline V lookup: CDR1 SGHVS, CDR2 FQNEAQ. The CDR3 runs to 14 residues. CDR3 in amino acids: CASSLGAGAGEAFF. Written as DNA, the CDR3 is TGTGCCAGCAGCTTAGGAGCCGGGGCAGGTGAAGCTTTCTTT.

J is TRBJ1-5 and V is TRBV6-1; the D gene is possibly TRBD1 (6 bases). Germline loops: CDR1 MNHNS, CDR2 SASEGT. V lost 0 bases, J lost 10 bases, and 13 bases lay in between. The CDR3 loop spans 14 amino acids. The CDR3, as DNA: TGTGCCAGCAGTGAAGCGGATGCAGGGGAACCCCAGCATTTT. Translating it yields CASSEADAGEPQHF.

This clonotype was recorded a few times. The V and J genes are TRBV5-1 and TRBJ2-3; 7 positions match TRBD1. The CDR3 loop spans 15 amino acids. V shed 2 bases, J shed 2 bases, and the junction held 5 bases outside the gene matches. Germline V gene sequence: CDR1 SGHRS, CDR2 YFSETQ. DNA for the CDR3: TGCGCCAGCAGCTTCGGGACAGCGCTCACAGATACGCAGTATTTT. Protein product: CASSFGTALTDTQYF.

The chain carries TRBV4-2 and TRBJ1-5, with TRBD1 matching 7 bases. V lost 0 bases and J lost 5; bases outside the gene matches: 7. The CDR3 covers 16 residues. The germline V gene has CDR1 LGHNA and CDR2 YNFKEQ. CDR3 sequence (DNA): TGTGCCAGCAGCCAAGAAGGGACAGTTGGGCATCAGCCCCAGCATTTT. Translating gives CASSQEGTVGHQPQHF.

This clonotype came up a few times. This chain joins TRBV7-3 and TRBJ2-2; D is unresolved. Germline CDR1 and CDR2: SGHTA and FQGTGA. This CDR3 spans 16 amino acids. The V and J ends lost 3 bases and 6 bases respectively, with 17 bases between them. CDR3 coding DNA: TGTGCCAGCAGCTTCGGCAGTGGGGTACACGCCGGGGAGCTGTTTTTT. This sequence encodes CASSFGSGVHAGELFF.

In its sample, this clonotype was seen a few times. The J gene is TRBJ2-3, the V gene TRBV9; TRBD2 matches 8 bases. Germline lookup yields CDR1 SGDLS and CDR2 YYNGEE. The length of the CDR3 is 15 residues. V shed 2 bases, J shed 4 bases, and the junction held 6 bases outside the gene matches. The DNA of the CDR3 is TGTGCCAGCAGCGTGAGGAGCGGGGGTCCAGATACGCAGTATTTT. It specifies CASSVRSGGPDTQYF.

The chain is built from TRBV12-3 or TRBV12-4 and TRBJ1-6; D gene uncertain. V was trimmed by 4 bases and J by 10 bases, leaving 8 bases between them. CDR3 length: 12 residues. CDR3 residues: CASSSFGSPLHF. DNA of the CDR3: TGTGCCAGCAGTTCCTTCGGGTCACCCCTCCACTTT.

A few counts support this clonotype. The chain uses TRBV20-1 and TRBJ1-3; 8 nucleotides align to TRBD1. CDR1 and CDR2 from the germline V gene are DFQATT and SNEGSKA (reference sequence). Trimming took 6 bases from V and 4 from J; bases not matched to a gene: 5. This CDR3 contains 13 residues. The CDR3 protein is CSATRTGGNTIYF. The CDR3 region has the DNA TGCAGTGCAACCCGGACAGGGGGAAACACCATATATTTT.

In the case of this clonotype: At one end, the junction sequence differs from germline, possibly due to a read error. V and J are TRBV7-2 and TRBJ2-3, with 9 bases that match TRBD2. CDR1 is SGHTA, CDR2 FQGNSA, per germline. This CDR3 has 15 residues. The CDR3 DNA reads as TGTGCCAGCAGCCTGACGGGCGGGGGGGCAGATACGAAGTATTTT. Translating it yields CASSLTGGGADTKYF.